Sequencing of this TCR beta chain was carried out in a study of shared clonotypes between healthy human individuals. About the study: Serving as donors were a couple of women and three men, whose ages spanned 18 to 49.

Several immunoSEQ plates held equal portions of the genomic DNA taken from each subset. Data came from immunoSEQ multiplex PCR; TCRdb stores just in-frame clones and leaves some out. The repertoire includes a few hundred thousand clones, roughly 70% of them detected once, and 10% sits in the top ten. Those who donated, Caucasian adults without exception, all lived in Nashville, Tennessee. Into CD45RA+ naive and CD45RA-negative memory subsets, the CD4+ cells were split. Sequenced: memory CD4+ T cells sorted from blood. Subset indicated: CD45RA-negative fraction. The sequence was collected from a man aged 25-45 years in good health.

Written as DNA, the CDR3 is TGTGCCAGCAGCGTCGGACCTATCTCGGACCACGAGCAGTACTTC. Translating it yields CASSVGPISDHEQYF. The gene calls are TRBV9 and TRBJ2-7; D not certain. Trimming cost V 2 bases and J 5 bases, with 17 bases left between them. The CDR3 loop spans 15 amino acids. CDR1 and CDR2 from the germline V gene are SGDLS and YYNGEE.